This T cell receptor beta chain derives from a study of blood T cell repertoires in COVID-19. Study-level background: Acute and convalescent COVID-19 specimens originated in the United States, Italy and Spain. PBMCs, B-cell-depleted T cells, or T cells were the source of the cDNA or gDNA that made up the material.

The Seattle patients, enrolled during active infection, were followed longitudinally. In germline, CDR1 is KGHDR, CDR2 SFDVKD. Trimming shortened V by 7 bases and J by 3 bases, and 8 bases separated the two germline ends. This CDR3 has 13 residues. Authors' processing steps: For nucleated cells, counts were estimated from reference gene primer amplification. The table came from immunoSEQ multiplex PCR; TCRdb's copy has only in-frame clones and leaves some out. V, J and clone size are those of that table, while D and trimming were read from the DNA. The repertoire holds roughly 340,000 clones, with roughly 90% as singletons.

The chain has TRBV24-1 and TRBJ2-2; D not certain. The origin of this receptor is a woman aged 25 to 39 with COVID-19, enrolled during active disease. Sequencing input: peripheral blood. The CDR3 nucleotides are TGTGCCACCAGACAGAGTGACACCGGGGAGCTGTTTTTT. Translating gives CATRQSDTGELFF.